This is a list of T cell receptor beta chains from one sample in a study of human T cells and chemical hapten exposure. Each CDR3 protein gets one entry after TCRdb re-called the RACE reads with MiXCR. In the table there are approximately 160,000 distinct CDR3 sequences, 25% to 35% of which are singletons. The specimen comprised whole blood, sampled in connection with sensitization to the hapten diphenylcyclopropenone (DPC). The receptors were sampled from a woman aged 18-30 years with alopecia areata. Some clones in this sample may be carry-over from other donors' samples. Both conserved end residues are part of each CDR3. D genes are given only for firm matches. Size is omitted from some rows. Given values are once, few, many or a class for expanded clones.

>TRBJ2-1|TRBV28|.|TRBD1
TGTGCCAGCAGCACTGACAGGGATTTTCTCAATGAGCAGTTCTTC
CASSTDRDFLNEQFF
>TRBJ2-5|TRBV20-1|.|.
TGCAGTGCTAAACGGGGGCCGGGGAAAGTGACCCAGTACTTC
CSAKRGPGKVTQYF
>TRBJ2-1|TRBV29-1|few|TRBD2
TGCAGCGCCCGGGGGGGCGGGGCGGACCCCAATGAGCAGTTCTTC
CSARGGGADPNEQFF
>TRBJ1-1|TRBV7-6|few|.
TGTGCCAGCAGCTTAAGCACGGGCGGGGGAGCTGAAGCTTTCTTT
CASSLSTGGGAEAFF
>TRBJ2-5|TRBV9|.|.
TGTGCCAGCAGCCATCCCAGGGAGACCCAGTACTTC
CASSHPRETQYF
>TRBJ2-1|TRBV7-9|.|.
TGTGCCAGCAGCAAGCTACAGGGATCCTACAATGAGCAGTTCTTC
CASSKLQGSYNEQFF
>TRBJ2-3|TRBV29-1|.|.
TGCAGCGTGGGCCCCCAGGGGACCCTTAGCACAGATACGCAGTATTTT
CSVGPQGTLSTDTQYF
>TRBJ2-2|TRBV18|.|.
TGTGCCAGCTCACCGTCGGACAGAAACACCGGGGAGCTGTTTTTT
CASSPSDRNTGELFF
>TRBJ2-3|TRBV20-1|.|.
TGCAGTGCTAGTGTCGAGGTGACAGATACGCAGTATTTT
CSASVEVTDTQYF
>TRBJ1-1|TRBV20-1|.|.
TGCAGTGCTGACAGACCCGAGAACACTGAAGCTTTCTTT
CSADRPENTEAFF
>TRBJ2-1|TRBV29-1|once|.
TGCAGCGTTGAAGTGGGGATCGCCTACAATGAGCAGTTCTTC
CSVEVGIAYNEQFF
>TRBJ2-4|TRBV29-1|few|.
TGCAGCGTTCTTGTATCGGTAGCCAAAAACATTCAGTACTTC
CSVLVSVAKNIQYF
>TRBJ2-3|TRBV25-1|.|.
TGTGCCAGCAGTCGTCTAACAAGCACAGATACGCAGTATTTT
CASSRLTSTDTQYF
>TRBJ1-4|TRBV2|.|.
TGTGCCAGCAGCAAAACCGCGGGGGTAGGAGAAAAACTGTTTTTT
CASSKTAGVGEKLFF
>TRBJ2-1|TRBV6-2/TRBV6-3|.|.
TGTGCCAGCAGTTACAAGGAGGGCCCCTACAATGAGCAGTTCTTC
CASSYKEGPYNEQFF
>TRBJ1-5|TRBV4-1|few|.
TGCGCCAGCAGCCCAGGAGATAGCAATCAGCCCCAGCATTTT
CASSPGDSNQPQHF
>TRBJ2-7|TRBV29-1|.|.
TGCAGCGTTGAAGATCGGGCAGGGTCCTACTACGAGCAGTACTTC
CSVEDRAGSYYEQYF
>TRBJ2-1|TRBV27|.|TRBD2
TGTGCCAGCAGTTTATATACTAGCGGGAACTCCTACAATGAGCAGTTCTTC
CASSLYTSGNSYNEQFF
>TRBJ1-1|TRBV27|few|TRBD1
TGTGCCAGCAGTTTAAACAGGGGGAACACTGAAGCTTTCTTT
CASSLNRGNTEAFF
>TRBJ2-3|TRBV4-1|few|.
TGCGCCAGCAGCCAAGATTATCCAATAAGCACAGATACGCAGTATTTT
CASSQDYPISTDTQYF
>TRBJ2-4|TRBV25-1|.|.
TGTGCCAGCAGTGGTCCCGGGACGAACATTCAGTACTTC
CASSGPGTNIQYF
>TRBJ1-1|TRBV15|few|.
TGTGCCACCACAGCTCACGCAGGAGGGGACACTGAAGCTTTCTTT
CATTAHAGGDTEAFF
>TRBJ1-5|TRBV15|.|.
TGTGCCACCAGCCTCTCAAGGGGCGGGCAGCCCCAGCATTTT
CATSLSRGGQPQHF
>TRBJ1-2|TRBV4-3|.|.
TGCGCCAGCAGCCTCAAACGAGGGGACTATGGCTACACCTTC
CASSLKRGDYGYTF
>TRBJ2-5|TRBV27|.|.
TGTGCCAGCAGTCCAAATCCAGGGCAAGAGACCCAGTACTTC
CASSPNPGQETQYF
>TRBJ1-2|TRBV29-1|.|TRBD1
TGCAGCGTTGAAGATAGGGGGCGGGGGAACTATGGCTACACCTTC
CSVEDRGRGNYGYTF
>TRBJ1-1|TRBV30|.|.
TGTGCCTGGAGTGTACGATTGGATACTGAAGCTTTCTTT
CAWSVRLDTEAFF
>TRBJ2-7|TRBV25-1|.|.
TGTGCCAGCAGCCATTCTGCCCCGGCGGGCGAGCAGTACTTC
CASSHSAPAGEQYF
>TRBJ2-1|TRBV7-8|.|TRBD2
TGTGCCAGCAGCTTGAGCGGGGGGGCCCACAATGAGCAGTTCTTC
CASSLSGGAHNEQFF
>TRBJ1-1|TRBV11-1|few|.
TGTGCCAGCAGCTTAGGTCGGGGGACCACTGAAGCTTTCTTT
CASSLGRGTTEAFF
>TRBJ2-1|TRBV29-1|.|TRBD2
TGCAGAGGCCGCCACGGGAGGGCCGGGAATGAGCAGTTCTTC
CRGRHGRAGNEQFF
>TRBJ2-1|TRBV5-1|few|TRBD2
TGCGCCAGTTCGGGACTAGCGGGGGACAATGAGCAGTTCTTC
CASSGLAGDNEQFF
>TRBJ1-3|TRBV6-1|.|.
TGTGCCAGCAGTGCCTCCTGGACCTCTGGAAACACCATATATTTT
CASSASWTSGNTIYF
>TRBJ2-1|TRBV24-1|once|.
TGTGCCACCAGTTACAGAGACAATGAGCAGTTCTTC
CATSYRDNEQFF
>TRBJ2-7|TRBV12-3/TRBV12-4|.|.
TGTGCCAGCAGTTTAATTCAGGGGGGCGAGCAGTACTTC
CASSLIQGGEQYF
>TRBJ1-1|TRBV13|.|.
TGTGCCAGCACGGACAGCACAAACACTGAAGCTATCTTT
CASTDSTNTEAIF
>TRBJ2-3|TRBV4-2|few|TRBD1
TGTGCCAGCAGCCCACCACAGGGGATTGCAGATACGCAGTATTTT
CASSPPQGIADTQYF
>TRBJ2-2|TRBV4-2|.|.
TGTGCCAGCAGCCAAGAAGCGGTAGACACCGGGGAGCTGTTTTTT
CASSQEAVDTGELFF
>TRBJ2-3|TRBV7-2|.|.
TGTGCCAGCAGCTTACAAGCACCCTCGGGGGTAGATACGCAGTATTTT
CASSLQAPSGVDTQYF
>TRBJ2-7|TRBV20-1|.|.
TGCAGTGCCCAGGGGCCCACCTACGAGCAGTACTTC
CSAQGPTYEQYF
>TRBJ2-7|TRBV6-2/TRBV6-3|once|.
TGTGCCAGCCGTAGCAGGAACCACGAGCAGTACTTC
CASRSRNHEQYF
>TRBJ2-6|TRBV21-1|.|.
TGTGCCAGCAGCCCCAAGCGGAGGGCTGGGGCCAACGTCCTGACTTTC
CASSPKRRAGANVLTF
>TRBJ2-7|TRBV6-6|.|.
TGTGCCAGCAGTTACCAGGGGGGCTACGAGCAGTACTTC
CASSYQGGYEQYF
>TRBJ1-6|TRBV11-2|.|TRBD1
TGTGCCAGCAGCTTAGATTACAGGGGTGGGGCCCTCCACTTT
CASSLDYRGGALHF
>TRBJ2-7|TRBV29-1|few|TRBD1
TGCAGCGTTGAAGATTGGGACAGGCGCGGCGAGCAGTACTTC
CSVEDWDRRGEQYF
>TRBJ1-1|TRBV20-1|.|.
TGCAGTGCCACCCCTCAGGCCATGAACACTGAAGCTTTCTTT
CSATPQAMNTEAFF
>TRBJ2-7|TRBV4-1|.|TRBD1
TGCGCCAGCAGCCTGAGGGGGCAGAGAAAGTCCTACGAGCAGTACTTC
CASSLRGQRKSYEQYF
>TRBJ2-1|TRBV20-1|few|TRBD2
TGCAGTGCCCGTTCGACTAGCGGGGGGGGTGAGCAGTTCTTC
CSARSTSGGGEQFF
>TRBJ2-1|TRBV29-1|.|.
TGCAGCGTTGCCCGGGACAACTATAATGAGCAGTTCTTC
CSVARDNYNEQFF
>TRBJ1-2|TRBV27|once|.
TGTGCCAGCAGTTTAACTCGGACAGCTAACTATGGCTACACCTTC
CASSLTRTANYGYTF
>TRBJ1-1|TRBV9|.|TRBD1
TGTGCCAGCAGCGTAGCAGGGGGCGGCACTGAAGCTTTCTTT
CASSVAGGGTEAFF
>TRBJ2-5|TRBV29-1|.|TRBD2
TGCAGCGCCTGGACTAGCGGGACTAAGACCCAGTACTTC
CSAWTSGTKTQYF
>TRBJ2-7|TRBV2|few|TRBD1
TGTGCCAGCAGTGAAGCCGGCAGGGGGTCAGACGAGCAGTACTTC
CASSEAGRGSDEQYF
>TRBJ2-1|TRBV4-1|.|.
TGCGCCAGCAGCCAAGAACGGACGCGGGCCTACAATGAGCAGTTCTTC
CASSQERTRAYNEQFF
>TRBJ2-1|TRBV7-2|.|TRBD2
TGTGCCAGCAGCGGAGGGCGGGGGGGCTACAATGAGCAGTTCTTC
CASSGGRGGYNEQFF